This T cell receptor beta chain was obtained from a study of blood T cell repertoires in COVID-19. Libraries were prepared by immunoSEQ multiplex PCR; TCRdb keeps only in-frame clonotypes and omits some of them. The sample has tens of thousands of clones; 82% are singletons. In this sample, this clone turned up a few times. Sequencing input: peripheral blood. This receptor was identified in a woman in her sixties or seventies with acute or convalescent COVID-19.

Written as DNA, the CDR3 is TGCGCCAGCAGTGAGTCCTGGGCAGGGCCTCACGGCTACACCTTC. Protein: CASSESWAGPHGYTF. The gene calls are TRBV10-2 and TRBJ1-2; possibly TRBD1 for D (5 bases). From germline, CDR1 is WSHSY and CDR2 SAAADI. The V end lost 0 bases, the J end lost 8 bases, and 16 bases lay between the germline ends. This CDR3 contains 15 residues.